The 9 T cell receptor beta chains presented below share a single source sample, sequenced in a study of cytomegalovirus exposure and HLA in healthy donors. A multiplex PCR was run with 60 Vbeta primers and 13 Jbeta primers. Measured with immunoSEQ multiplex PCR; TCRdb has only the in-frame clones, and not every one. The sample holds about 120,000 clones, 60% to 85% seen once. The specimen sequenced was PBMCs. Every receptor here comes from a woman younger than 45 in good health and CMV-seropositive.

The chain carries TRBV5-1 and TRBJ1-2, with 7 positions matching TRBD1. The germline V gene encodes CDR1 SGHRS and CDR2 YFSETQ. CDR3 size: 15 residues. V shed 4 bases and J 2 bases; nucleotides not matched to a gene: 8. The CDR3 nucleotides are TGCGCCAGCAGCGTGGCAGGGGGTGGGAACTATGGCTACACCTTC. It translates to CASSVAGGGNYGYTF.

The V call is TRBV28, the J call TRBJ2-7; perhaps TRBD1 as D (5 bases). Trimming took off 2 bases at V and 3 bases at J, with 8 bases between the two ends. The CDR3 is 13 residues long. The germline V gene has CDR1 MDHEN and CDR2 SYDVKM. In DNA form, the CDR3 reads TGTGCCAGCAGTTTAGGGGCCGTCTACGAGCAGTACTTC. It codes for CASSLGAVYEQYF.

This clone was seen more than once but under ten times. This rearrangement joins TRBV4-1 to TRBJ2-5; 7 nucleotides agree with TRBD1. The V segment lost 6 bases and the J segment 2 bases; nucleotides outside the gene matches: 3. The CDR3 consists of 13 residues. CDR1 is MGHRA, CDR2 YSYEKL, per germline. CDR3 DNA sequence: TGCGCCAGCAGACAGGGGCTTCAAGAGACCCAGTACTTC. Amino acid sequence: CASRQGLQETQYF.

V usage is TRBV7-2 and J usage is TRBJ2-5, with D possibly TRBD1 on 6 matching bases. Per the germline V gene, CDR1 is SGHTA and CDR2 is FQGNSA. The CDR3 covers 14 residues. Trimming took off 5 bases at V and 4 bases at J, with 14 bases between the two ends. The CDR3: CASSPGQFGETQYF. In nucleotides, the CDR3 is TGTGCCAGCAGCCCCGGACAGTTTGGAGAGACCCAGTACTTC.

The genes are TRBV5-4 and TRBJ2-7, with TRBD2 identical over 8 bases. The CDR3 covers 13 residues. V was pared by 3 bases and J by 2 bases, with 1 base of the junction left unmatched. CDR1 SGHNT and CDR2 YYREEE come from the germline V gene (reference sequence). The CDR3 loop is CASSSGGAYEQYF. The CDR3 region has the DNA TGTGCCAGCAGCTCCGGGGGGGCCTACGAGCAGTACTTC.

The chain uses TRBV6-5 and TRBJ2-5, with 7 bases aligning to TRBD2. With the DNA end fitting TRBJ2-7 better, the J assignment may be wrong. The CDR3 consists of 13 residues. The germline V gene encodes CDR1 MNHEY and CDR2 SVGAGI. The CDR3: CATKSGTTYEQYF. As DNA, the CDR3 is TGTGCCACCAAATCCGGGACTACCTACGAGCAGTACTTC.

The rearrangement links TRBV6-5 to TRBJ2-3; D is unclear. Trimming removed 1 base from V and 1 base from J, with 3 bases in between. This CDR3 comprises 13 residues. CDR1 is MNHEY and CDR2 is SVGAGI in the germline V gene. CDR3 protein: CASSYFGTDTQYF. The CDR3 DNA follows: TGTGCCAGCAGTTACTTCGGCACAGATACGCAGTATTTT.

CDR3 in amino acids: CASRPTGARNQPQHF. CDR3 DNA sequence: TGTGCCAGCAGACCGACAGGGGCCCGCAATCAGCCCCAGCATTTT. V gene TRBV27 combines with J gene TRBJ1-5, with TRBD1 identical over 8 bases. Germline trimming cut 6 bases from V and 2 bases from J; bases unmatched to any gene: 6. The CDR3 is made up of 15 amino acids. The germline V gene encodes CDR1 MNHEY and CDR2 SMNVEV (reference sequence).

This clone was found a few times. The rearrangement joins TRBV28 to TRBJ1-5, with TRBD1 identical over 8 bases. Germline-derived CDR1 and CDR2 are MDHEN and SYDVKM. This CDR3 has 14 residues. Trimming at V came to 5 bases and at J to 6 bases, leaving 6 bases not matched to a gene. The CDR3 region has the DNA TGTGCCAGCAGTGAGACAGGGGCGGGTCAGCCCCAGCATTTT. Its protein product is CASSETGAGQPQHF. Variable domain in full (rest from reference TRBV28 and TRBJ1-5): DVKVTQSSRYLVKRTGEKVFLECVQDMDHENMFWYRQDPGLGLRLIYFSYDVKMKEKGDIPEGYSVSREKKERFSLILESASTNQTSMYLCASSETGAGQPQHFGDGTRLSIL.